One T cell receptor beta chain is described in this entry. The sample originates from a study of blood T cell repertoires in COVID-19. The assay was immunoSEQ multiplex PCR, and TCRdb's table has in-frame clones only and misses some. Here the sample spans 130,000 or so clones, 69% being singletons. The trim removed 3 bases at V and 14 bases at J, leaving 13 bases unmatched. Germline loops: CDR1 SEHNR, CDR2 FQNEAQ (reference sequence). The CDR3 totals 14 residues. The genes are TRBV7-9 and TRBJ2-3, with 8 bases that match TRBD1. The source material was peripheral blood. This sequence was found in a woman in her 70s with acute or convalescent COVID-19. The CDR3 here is CASSLEVAWDRWYF. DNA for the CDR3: TGTGCCAGCAGCTTGGAAGTTGCTTGGGACAGGTGGTATTTT.